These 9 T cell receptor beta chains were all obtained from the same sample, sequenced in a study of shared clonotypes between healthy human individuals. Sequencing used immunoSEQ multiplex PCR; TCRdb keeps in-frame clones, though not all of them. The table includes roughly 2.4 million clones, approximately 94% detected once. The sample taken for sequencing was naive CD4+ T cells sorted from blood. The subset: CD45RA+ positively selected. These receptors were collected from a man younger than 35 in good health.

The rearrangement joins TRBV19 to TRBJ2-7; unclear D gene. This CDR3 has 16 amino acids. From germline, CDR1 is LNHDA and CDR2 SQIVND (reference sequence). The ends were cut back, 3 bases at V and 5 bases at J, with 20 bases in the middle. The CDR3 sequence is CASSIRSSLGYDEQYF. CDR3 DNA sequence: TGTGCCAGTAGTATTCGCTCTTCTCTAGGATATGACGAGCAGTACTTC.

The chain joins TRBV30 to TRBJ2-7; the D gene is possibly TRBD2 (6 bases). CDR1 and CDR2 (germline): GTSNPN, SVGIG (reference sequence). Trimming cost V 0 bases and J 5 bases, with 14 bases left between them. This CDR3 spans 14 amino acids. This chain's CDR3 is CAWSVGSRGNEQYF. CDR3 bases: TGTGCCTGGAGTGTAGGGTCTCGCGGGAACGAGCAGTACTTC.

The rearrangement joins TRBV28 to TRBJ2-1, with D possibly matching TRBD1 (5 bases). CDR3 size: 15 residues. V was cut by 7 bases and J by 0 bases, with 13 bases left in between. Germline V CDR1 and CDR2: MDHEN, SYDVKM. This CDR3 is CASIFDSSSYNEQFF. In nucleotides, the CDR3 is TGTGCCAGCATTTTCGACAGCAGCTCCTACAATGAGCAGTTCTTC.

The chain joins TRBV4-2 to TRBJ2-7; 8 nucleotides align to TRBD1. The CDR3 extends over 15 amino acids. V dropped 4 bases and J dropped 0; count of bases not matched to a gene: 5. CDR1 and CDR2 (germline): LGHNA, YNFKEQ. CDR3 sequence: CASSRGQGSSYEQYF. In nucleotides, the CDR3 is TGTGCCAGCAGCCGCGGACAGGGCAGCTCCTACGAGCAGTACTTC.

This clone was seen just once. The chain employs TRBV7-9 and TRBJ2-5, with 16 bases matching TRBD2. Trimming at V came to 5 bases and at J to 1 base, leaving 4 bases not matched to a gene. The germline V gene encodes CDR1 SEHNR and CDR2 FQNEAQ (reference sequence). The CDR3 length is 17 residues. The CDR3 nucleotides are TGTGCCAGCAGCCCCGGGACTAGCGGGAGGGCCCAAGAGACCCAGTACTTC. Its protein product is CASSPGTSGRAQETQYF.

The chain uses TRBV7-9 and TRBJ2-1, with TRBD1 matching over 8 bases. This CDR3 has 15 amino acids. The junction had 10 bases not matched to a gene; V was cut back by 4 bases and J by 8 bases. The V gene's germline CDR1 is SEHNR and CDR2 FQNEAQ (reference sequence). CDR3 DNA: TGTGCCAGCAGCTCAGGACAGGGAGGTTGGGATGAGCAGTTCTTC. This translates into CASSSGQGGWDEQFF.

The CDR3 sequence: CASSSLGGVAGYTF. CDR3 coding DNA: TGTGCCAGCAGTTCCCTCGGGGGAGTGGCTGGCTACACCTTC. This chain connects TRBV6-5 to TRBJ1-2, with D possibly being TRBD1 (5 bases). CDR1 MNHEY and CDR2 SVGAGI come from the germline V gene. The V gene lost 4 bases and the J gene lost 7 bases, with 16 bases spanning the gap. The CDR3 consists of 14 residues.

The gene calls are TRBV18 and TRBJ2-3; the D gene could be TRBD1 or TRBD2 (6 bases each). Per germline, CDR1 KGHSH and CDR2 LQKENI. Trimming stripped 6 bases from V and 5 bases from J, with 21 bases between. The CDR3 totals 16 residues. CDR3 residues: CASSPGQTGVGDTQYF. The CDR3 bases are TGTGCCAGCTCCCCAGGACAGACGGGAGTAGGAGATACGCAGTATTTT. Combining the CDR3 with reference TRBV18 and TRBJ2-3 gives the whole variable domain NAGVMQNPRHLVRRRGQEARLRCSPMKGHSHVYWYRQLPEEGLKFMVYLQKENIIDESGMPKERFSAEFPKEGPSILRIQQVVRGDSAAYFCASSPGQTGVGDTQYFGPGTRLTVL.

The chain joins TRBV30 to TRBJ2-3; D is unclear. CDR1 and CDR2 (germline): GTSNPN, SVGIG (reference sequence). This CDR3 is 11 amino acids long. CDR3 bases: TGTTCTTTCGGGAGCACAGATACGCAGTATTTT. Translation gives CSFGSTDTQYF.